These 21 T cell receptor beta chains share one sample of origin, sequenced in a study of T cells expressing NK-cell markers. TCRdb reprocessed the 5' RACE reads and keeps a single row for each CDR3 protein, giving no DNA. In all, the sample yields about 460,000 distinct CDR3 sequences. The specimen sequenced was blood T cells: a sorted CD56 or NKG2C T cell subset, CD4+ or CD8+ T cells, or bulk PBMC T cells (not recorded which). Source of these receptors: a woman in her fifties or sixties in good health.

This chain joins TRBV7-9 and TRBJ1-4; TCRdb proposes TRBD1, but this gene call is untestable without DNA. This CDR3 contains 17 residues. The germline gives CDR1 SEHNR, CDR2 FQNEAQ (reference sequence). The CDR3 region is CASSFARKTGKNEKLFF.

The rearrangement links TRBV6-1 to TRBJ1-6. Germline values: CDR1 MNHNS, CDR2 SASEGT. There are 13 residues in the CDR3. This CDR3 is CASRDRKDSPLHF.

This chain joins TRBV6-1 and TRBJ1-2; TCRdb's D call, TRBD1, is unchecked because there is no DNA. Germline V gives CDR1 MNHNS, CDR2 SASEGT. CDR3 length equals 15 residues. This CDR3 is CASTETGGRDYGYTF.

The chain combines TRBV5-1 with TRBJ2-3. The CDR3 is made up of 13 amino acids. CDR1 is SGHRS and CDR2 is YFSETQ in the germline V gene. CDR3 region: CASSLAAGNTQYF.

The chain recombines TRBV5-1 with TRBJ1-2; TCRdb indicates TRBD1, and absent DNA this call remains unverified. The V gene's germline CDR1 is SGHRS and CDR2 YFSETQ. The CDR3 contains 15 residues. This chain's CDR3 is CASSLGDRRYYGYTF.

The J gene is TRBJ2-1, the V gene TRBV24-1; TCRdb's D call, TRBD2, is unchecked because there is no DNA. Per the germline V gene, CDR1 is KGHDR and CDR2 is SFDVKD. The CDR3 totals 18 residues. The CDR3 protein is CATSDLKASGRSYNEQFF.

CDR3 loop: CASQASGSVTGELFF. The genes are TRBV10-3 and TRBJ2-2; TCRdb gives TRBD2 as the D gene, but with no DNA this cannot be confirmed. This CDR3 has 15 residues. Germline V gene data show CDR1 as ENHRY and CDR2 as SYGVKD.

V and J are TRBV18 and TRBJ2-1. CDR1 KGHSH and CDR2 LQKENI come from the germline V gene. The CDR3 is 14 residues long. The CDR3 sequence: CASSRRDSGNEQFF.

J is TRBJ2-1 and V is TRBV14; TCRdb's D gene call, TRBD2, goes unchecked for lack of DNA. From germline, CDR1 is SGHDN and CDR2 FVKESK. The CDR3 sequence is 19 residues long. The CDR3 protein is CASSQVSLSGMRWYNEQFF.

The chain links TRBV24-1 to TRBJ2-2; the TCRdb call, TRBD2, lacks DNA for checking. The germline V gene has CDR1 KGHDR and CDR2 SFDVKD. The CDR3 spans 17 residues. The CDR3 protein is CATSDPLAGSNTGELFF.

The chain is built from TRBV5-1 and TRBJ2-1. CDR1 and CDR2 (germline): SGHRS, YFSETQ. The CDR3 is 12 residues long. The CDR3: CASSLVPNEQFF.

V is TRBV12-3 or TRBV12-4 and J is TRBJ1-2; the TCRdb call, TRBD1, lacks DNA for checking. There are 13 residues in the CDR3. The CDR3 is CASSSAPTFGYTF.

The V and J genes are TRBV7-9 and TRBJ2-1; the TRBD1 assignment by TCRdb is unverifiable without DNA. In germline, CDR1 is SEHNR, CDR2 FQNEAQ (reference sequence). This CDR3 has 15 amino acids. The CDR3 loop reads CASSLDGGLRGEQFF.

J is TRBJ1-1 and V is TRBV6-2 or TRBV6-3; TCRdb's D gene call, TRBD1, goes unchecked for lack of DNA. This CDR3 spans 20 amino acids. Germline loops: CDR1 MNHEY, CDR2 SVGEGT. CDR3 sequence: CASSYDRTGVAGIPNTEAFF.

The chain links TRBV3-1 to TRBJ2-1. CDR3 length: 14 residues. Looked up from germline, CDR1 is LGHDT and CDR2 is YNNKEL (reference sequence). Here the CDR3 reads CASSQLNLNNEQFF.

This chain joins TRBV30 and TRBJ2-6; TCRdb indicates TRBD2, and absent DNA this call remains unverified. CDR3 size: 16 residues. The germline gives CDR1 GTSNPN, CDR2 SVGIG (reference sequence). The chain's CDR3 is CAWRQTRVGGANVLTF.

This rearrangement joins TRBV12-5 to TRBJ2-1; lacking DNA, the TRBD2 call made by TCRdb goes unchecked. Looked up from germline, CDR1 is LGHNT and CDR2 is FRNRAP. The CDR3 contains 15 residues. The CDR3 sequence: CASGFSGLAPNEQFF. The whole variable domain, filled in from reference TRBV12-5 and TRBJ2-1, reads DARVTQTPRHKVTEMGQEVTMRCQPILGHNTVFWYRQTMMQGLELLAYFRNRAPLDDSGMPKDRFSAEMPDATLATLKIQPSEPRDSAVYFCASGFSGLAPNEQFFGPGTRLTVL.

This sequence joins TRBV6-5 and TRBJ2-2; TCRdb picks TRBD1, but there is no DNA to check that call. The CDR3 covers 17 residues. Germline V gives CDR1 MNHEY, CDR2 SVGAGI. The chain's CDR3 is CASSYRRTGDPTGELFF.

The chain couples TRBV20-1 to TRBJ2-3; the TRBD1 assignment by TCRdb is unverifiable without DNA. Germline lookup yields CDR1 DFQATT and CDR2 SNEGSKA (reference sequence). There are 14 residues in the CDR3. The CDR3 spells CSARRGGFTDTQYF.

CDR3 in amino acids: CASSLLWANAFF. The chain employs TRBV27 and TRBJ1-1. From germline, CDR1 is MNHEY and CDR2 SMNVEV (reference sequence). The CDR3 is 12 residues long.

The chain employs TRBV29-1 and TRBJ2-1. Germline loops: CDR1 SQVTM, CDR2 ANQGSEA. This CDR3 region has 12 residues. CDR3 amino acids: CSVDLTYNEQFF.